This T cell receptor beta chain was found in a study of OX40 agonist ivuxolimab in advanced cancers. Overall study: Patients assigned to dose escalation were diagnosed with hepatocellular carcinoma, melanoma, renal cell or head and neck cancer. Overall study findings and caveats: Expanded peripheral T cell antigen specificity was not determined.

The repertoire was sequenced with immunoSEQ multiplex PCR; TCRdb's copy has only in-frame clones and lacks some. The sample records tens of thousands of clones, approximately 79% being singletons. As for this clone: Antigen specificity is unknown.

V lost 8 bases, J lost 0 bases, and 11 bases lay in between. This CDR3 has 14 residues. Germline V gives CDR1 SNHLY, CDR2 FYNNEI. This receptor was obtained from an adult with an advanced solid tumor such as melanoma, head and neck, liver or kidney cancer. The rearrangement uses TRBV2 and TRBJ1-3; D may be TRBD1 (5 bases). Sequencing was performed on CD4+ or CD8+ T cells sorted from blood, taken in a trial of the OX40 agonist ivuxolimab. CDR3 coding DNA: TGTGCCAGCGGGGGAAGCAGCTCTGGAAACACCATATATTTT. Its translation is CASGGSSSGNTIYF.